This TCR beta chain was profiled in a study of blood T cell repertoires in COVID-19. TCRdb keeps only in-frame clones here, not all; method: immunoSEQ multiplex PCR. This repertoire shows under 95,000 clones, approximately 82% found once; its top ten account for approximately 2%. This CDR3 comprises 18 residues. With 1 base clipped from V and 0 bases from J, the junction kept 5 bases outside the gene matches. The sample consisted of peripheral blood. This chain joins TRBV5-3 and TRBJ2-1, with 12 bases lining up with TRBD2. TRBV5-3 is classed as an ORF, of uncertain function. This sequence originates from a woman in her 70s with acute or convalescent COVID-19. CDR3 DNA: TGTGCCAGAAGCTTGCGGCTAGCGGGGGGGCCCTCCTACAATGAGCAGTTCTTC. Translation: CARSLRLAGGPSYNEQFF.